A selection of T cell receptor beta chains follows, all from one sample in a study of tumor and adjacent non-tumor tissue in lung cancer. Via MiXCR, TCRdb re-called the multiplex PCR reads, giving one row per CDR3 protein. The table shows under 140,000 distinct CDR3 sequences, with approximately 87% occurring only once. Sequencing was carried out using lung tumor tissue. These receptors were collected from a man between 65 and 85 years old with non-small cell lung cancer. CDR3s include the opening cysteine and the closing phenylalanine or tryptophan.

V,CDR3
TRBV6-5,CANSYSTARTEAFF
TRBV11-2,CVSSLRGRDKWNPEAFF
TRBV29-1,CSAVPYQSSGEDDYIF
TRBV30,CAWDRGETEAFF
TRBV29-1,CSADIAGGTGEMFF
TRBV29-1,CIALPYLGPDNYGYTF
TRBV10-2,CASSESSWRQTIF
TRBV6-6,CASTPPGASYGYSF
TRBV11-3,CTSSLDPTGGRGEQYF
TRBV14,CASTPNGGADQFF
TRBV6-5,CASRPTGGSNEKLFF
TRBV6-6,CPSRTGTDSSEQYF
TRBV20-1,CSARGGDSVTGELFF
TRBV11-2,CVSSIGGTDTQYF
TRBV12-3/TRBV12-4,CVSIFGGGWTDTQYF
TRBV11-2,CASSLGTGAKNIQYF
TRBV5-4,CASSLAGQAYGQFF
TRBV10-2,CVSSESIWRDLSYEQYF
TRBV7-3,CASSLTGSTDTQYF
TRBV5-1,CASSLQGSNTGELFF
TRBV2,CASRGGFGKGGAEQYF
TRBV5-5,CASSVSMNTEACF
TRBV10-1,CASSDSTGQHYGYTF
TRBV29-1,CSAADRFQETEYF
TRBV6-5,CDSSWMRSGTGGGYTF
TRBV6-1,CASINIGSQGLVYEQFF
TRBV12-3/TRBV12-4,CASSARGRDNYGYTF
TRBV5-1,CVSSLLSLGLSGGETQYF
TRBV28,CASRATSIGSRDTHYF
TRBV12-3/TRBV12-4,CASSRGHHEQYF
TRBV29-1,CSIVASWNYEQYF
TRBV29-1,CGERGGETQYF
TRBV9,CASSVGASNEKLFF
TRBV4-3,CSSTQDQAGAEYNEQFF
TRBV19,CASSSGHPRNTGELFF
TRBV12-3/TRBV12-4,CASCLMPGTGNQPQHF
TRBV11-2,CASSLHDRDWASYNDQFF
TRBV29-1,CSVGLAGVYYEQFF
TRBV6-6,CAIIVTGGLYNEQFF
TRBV6-1,CASNVWGKNEQFF
TRBV11-3,CASSRTVSRGQLFF
TRBV14,CVSSQAGTQYF
TRBV29-1,CSVEGGYSVKYGYTF
TRBV11-2,CASSPPAGTSIHEQYF
TRBV4-1,CASAKYLVGDSNQPQHF
TRBV6-1,CAIVAGLENTGELFF
TRBV5-4,CASSFGGRAANEQFF
TRBV10-2,CTSSDRGRTGTQYF
TRBV10-2,CASRQVGTRGEQYF
TRBV4-1,CASSQDGAERGQYTGAFF
TRBV12-3/TRBV12-4,CSSKQDPSNYEQYF